The text below deals with one T cell receptor (beta chain). Its specificity is not known. Germline V gene lookup returns CDR1 SGHTA and CDR2 FQGTGA. The V gene end was trimmed by 3 bases and the J gene end by 5 bases; junction bases not matched to a gene: 3. The CDR3 extends over 14 amino acids. This sample is drawn from a study of CD8+ T cells in alopecia areata. About the study: Tofacitinib dosing lasted 6 to 18 months, which was then followed by 6 months off drug.

General study points: Normal skin contains resident alphabeta T cells, and these are also sequenced in scalp samples.

Collected material from alopecia areata patients comprised lesional scalp punch biopsies and peripheral blood. PBMCs provided sorted CD4+ and CD8+ T cells. cDNA reverse transcribed from extracted RNA served as the sequencing template. Using immunoSEQ multiplex PCR, the repertoire was profiled, and TCRdb retains in-frame clones only, with some absent. The data contain almost 250,000 clones, 67% of them singletons. The J gene is TRBJ2-5, the V gene TRBV7-3, with 10 positions matching TRBD1. The TCR was taken from a human donor with alopecia areata. The sequencing used CD4+ T cells sorted from blood, collected at week 0. The CDR3 sequence is CASSFPGQGETQYF. CDR3 bases: TGTGCCAGCAGCTTCCCGGGACAGGGGGAGACCCAGTACTTC.